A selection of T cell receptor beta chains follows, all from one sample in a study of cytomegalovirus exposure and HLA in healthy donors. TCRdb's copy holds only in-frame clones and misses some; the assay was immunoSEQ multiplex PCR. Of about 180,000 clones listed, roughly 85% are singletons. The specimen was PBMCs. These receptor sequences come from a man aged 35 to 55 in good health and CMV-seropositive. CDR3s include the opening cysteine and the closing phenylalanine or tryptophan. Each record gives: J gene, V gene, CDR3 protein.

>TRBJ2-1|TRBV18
CASSRETGGSSYNEQFF
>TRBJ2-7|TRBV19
CASSKREGPGEQYF
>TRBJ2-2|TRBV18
CASSPLPGTGRSGELFF
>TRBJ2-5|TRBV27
CASSHLLAAGRLETQYF
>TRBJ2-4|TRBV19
CASSSRQSLRDIQYF
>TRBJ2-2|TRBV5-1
CASSPHRDANTGELFF
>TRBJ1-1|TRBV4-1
CASSQDLRGNAEAFF
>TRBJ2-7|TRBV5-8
CASSRVNGDEQYF
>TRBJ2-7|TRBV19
CASSTLTSFSYEQYF
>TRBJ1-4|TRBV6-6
CASSYTTGATNEKLFF
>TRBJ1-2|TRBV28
CATEGAGGYTF
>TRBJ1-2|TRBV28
CASSLPISDRVNTF
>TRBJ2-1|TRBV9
CASSTRTSGSSHEQFF
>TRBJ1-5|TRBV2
CASHLTQVPYQPQHF
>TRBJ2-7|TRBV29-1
CSARTGTARGEQYF
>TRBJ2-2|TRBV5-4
CASSPGSGELFF
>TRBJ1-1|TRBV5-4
CASSPDLATEAFF
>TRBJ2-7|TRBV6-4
CASSDSGQGSYEQYF
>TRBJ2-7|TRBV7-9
CASSPRVAASYEQYF
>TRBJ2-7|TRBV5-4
CASNTWGQSYEQYF
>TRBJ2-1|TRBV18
CASSPGLAGGNEQFF
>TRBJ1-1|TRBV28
CASSFPGSTTEAFF
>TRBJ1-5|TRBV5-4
CASSSGTDQPQHF
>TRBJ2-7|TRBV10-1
CASSHSDRGKYEQYF
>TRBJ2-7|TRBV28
CASSVIGDRTPYEQYF
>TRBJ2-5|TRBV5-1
CASSLAPGGLGSWETQYF
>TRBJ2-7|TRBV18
CASSRTGSNEQYF
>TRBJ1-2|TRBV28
CASSRTGVFGYTF
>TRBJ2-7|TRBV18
CASSLEHGTGYHEQYF
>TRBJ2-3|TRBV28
CASSLAGRADTQYF
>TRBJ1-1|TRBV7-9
CASDGQPNTEAFF
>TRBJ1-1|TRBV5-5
CASSLMTGPITEAFF
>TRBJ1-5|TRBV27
CASSPWTDNQPQHF
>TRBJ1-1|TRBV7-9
CASSYEGAPNTEAFF
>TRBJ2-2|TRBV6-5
CAAYGPNTGELFF
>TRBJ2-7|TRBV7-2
CASSPRRPGQGEYEQYF
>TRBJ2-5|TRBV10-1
CASSESASLGETQYF
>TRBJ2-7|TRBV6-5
CASTSGRAREQYF
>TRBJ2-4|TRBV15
CATSFQRGDIQYF
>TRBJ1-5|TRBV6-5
CAGRPAEQPQHF
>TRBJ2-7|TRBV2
CASSAPPSGQYF
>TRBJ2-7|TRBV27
CASTRRSGEQYF
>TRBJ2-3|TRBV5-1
CASSLTGDTQYF
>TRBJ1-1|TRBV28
CASQGAWTEAFF
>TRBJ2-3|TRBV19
CASSTSRTSGRSVTLTDTQYF